The clone carrying this T cell receptor (beta chain) was found once. Assay: immunoSEQ multiplex PCR; the TCRdb copy retains only in-frame clones and omits some. This sample has 3,000 to 4,000 clones, with roughly 78% found just once. The V end lost 1 base, the J end lost 4 bases, and 16 bases lay between the germline ends. Germline-derived CDR1 and CDR2 are SGHAT and FQNNGV. This CDR3 spans 16 amino acids. Time point of the sample: neoterminal ileum biopsy at postoperative endoscopy, about 6 months after surgery. This sample is part of a study of T cell repertoires in ileal Crohn's disease. Input material: ileal tissue. The TCR comes from an adult with Crohn's disease. The rearrangement links TRBV11-2 to TRBJ1-2, with no clear D. Here the CDR3 reads CASSLVGGAVLYGYTF. In nucleotides, the CDR3 is TGTGCCAGCAGCTTAGTAGGCGGCGCAGTCCTCTATGGCTACACCTTC.